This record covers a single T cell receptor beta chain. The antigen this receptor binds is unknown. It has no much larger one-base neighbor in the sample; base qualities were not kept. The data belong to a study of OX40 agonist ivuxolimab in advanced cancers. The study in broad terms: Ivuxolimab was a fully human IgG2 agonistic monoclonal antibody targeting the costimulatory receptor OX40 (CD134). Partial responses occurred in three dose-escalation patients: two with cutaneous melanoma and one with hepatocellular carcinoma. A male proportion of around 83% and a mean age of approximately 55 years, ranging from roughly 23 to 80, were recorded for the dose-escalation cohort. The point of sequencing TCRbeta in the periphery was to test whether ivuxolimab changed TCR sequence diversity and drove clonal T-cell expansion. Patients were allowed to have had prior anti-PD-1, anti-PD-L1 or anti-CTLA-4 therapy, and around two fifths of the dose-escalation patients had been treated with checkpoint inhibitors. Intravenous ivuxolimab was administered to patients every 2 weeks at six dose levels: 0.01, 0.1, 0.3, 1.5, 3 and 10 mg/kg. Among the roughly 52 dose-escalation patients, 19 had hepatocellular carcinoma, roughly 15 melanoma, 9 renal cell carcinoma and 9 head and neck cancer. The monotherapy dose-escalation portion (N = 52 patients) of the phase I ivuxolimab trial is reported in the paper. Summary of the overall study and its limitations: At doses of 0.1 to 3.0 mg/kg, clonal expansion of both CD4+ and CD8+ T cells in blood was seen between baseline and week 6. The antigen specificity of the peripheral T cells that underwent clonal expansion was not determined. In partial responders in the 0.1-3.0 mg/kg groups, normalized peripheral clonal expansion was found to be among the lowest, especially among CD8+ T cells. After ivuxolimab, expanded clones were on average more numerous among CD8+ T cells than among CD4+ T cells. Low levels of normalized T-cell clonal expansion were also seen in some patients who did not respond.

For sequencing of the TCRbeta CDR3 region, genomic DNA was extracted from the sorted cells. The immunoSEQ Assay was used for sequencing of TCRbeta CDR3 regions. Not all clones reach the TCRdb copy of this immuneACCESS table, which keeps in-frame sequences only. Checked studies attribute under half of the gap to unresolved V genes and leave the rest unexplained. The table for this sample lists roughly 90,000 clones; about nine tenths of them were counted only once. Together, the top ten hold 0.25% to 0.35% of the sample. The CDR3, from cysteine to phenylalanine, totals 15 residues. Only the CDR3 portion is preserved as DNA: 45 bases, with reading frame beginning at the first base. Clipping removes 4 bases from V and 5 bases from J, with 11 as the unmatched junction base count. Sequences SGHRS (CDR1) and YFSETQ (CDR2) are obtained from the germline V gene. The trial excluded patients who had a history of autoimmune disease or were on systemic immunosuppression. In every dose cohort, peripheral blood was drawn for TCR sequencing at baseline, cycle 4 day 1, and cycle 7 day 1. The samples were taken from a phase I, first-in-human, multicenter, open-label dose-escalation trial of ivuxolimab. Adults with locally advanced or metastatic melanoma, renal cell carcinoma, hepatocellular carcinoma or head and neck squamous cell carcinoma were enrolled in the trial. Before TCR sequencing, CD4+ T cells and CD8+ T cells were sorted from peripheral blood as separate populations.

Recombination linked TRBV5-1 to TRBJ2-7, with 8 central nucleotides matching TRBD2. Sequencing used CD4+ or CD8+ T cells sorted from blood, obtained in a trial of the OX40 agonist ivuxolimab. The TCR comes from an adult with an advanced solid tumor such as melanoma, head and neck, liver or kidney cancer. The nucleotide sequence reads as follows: TGCGCCAGCAGCGACGCGGGGGGCAGAGTCCACGAGCAGTACTTC. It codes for CASSDAGGRVHEQYF.